Included here is one TCR beta chain sequence, with context. Its binding antigen is unknown. Sequenced on an Illumina HiSeq 2000. TCR beta cDNA libraries were prepared using 5'RACE template switching, which introduced a universal primer site and unique molecular identifiers. Priming for cDNA synthesis came from the TCR beta constant segment, and two successive PCR amplification steps followed. In the source study's methods: MIGEC handled demultiplexing of the reads and grouping by UMI, while MiTCR was used to assemble and quantify clonotypes. To remove erroneous sequences, TCR cDNA sequences were retained only when supported by two or more reads. The tcR package was used for downstream repertoire analysis, and clonotypes were matched across fractions by CDR3 nucleotide sequence plus V segment. VDJmatch was used to annotate antigen specificity against VDJdb, with one amino acid substitution in CDR3 allowed. After reprocessing by TCRdb, each CDR3 protein sequence is one entry, and no DNA is given. Clone size and V and J calls follow TCRdb, not the original study. The table for this sample records approximately 380,000 distinct CDR3 sequences. 5% to 5.5% of the sample is held by the ten biggest clonotypes.

HCMV-specific IgG was detected in serum with a commercial ELISA kit to determine HCMV serostatus. Peripheral blood mononuclear cells were isolated from blood by Ficoll density gradient centrifugation. This specimen belongs to a study of T cells expressing NK-cell markers (dated by TCRdb to 2019 to 2021). General notes on the study: In sorted CD3+CD56+NKG2C+, CD3+CD56+NKG2C- and CD3+CD56-NKG2C+ T-cell subsets from several donors, TCR beta-chain repertoires were profiled. Seven of the eight sequenced donors were HCMV-seropositive and one was HCMV-seronegative. Illumina HiSeq 2000/2500, MiSeq or NextSeq was used to sequence libraries as 2 x 150 bp reads. The study sequenced eight donors, all healthy volunteers chosen at random: three men and five women.

Study-wide conclusions, independent of this receptor: Those dominant clonotypes were again the most abundant among CD3+CD56-NKG2C+ cells in a handful of donors, at about 28.3-60.1%. In a handful of donors, the dominant CD3+CD56+NKG2C+ clonotypes ranked among the top 10 CD8+ clonotypes, making up roughly 1.0-7.0% of CD8+ T cells. It remained unclear whether the expanded NKG2C-expressing T cell clones were specific for HCMV antigens.

The CDR3 holds 17 amino acids from the cysteine to the phenylalanine. DNA is not on record. Specimen: blood T cells: a sorted CD56 or NKG2C T cell subset, CD4+ or CD8+ T cells, or bulk PBMC T cells (not recorded which). The chain is encoded by TRBV12-3 or TRBV12-4 joined to TRBJ2-5; TCRdb gives TRBD1 as the D gene, but with no DNA this cannot be confirmed. The TCR sequence derives from a man aged 18-75 years in good health. The CDR3 region: CASSHTMTGGRRETQYF.